Each of the 21 T cell receptor beta chains below was sequenced from the same sample in a study of T-cell memory formation after mild COVID-19. Each CDR3 protein is one row after TCRdb ran MiXCR on the 5' RACE reads. The sample lists 550,000 to 600,000 distinct CDR3 sequences, less than 25% occurring once. What was sequenced was PBMCs or a T cell subset sorted from them (not recorded which). These receptors came from an adult woman who had mild COVID-19 (a few samples of this study predate the infection). Cell type and time point are not known.

This clonotype was seen a few times. The rearrangement joins TRBV7-3 to TRBJ1-1; D is perhaps TRBD1 (6 bases). The CDR3 covers 14 residues. V lost 5 bases, J lost 5 bases, and 15 bases lay in between. In germline, CDR1 is SGHTA, CDR2 FQGTGA. CDR3 sequence (DNA): TGTGCCAGCAGCCCAAATACAGGGATTACTGAAGCTTTCTTT. This gives the protein CASSPNTGITEAFF.

The chain couples TRBV5-1 to TRBJ1-5; D unresolved. Germline assignment: CDR1 SGHRS and CDR2 YFSETQ. The V end lost 6 bases, the J end lost 3 bases, and 10 bases lay between the germline ends. This CDR3 contains 13 residues. The CDR3 bases are TGCGCCAGCAAGTTGGGGTCCAATCAGCCCCAGCATTTT. This encodes CASKLGSNQPQHF.

This clonotype was recorded a few times. The V and J genes are TRBV29-1 and TRBJ1-5, with 8 bases identical to TRBD1. The CDR3 is 13 amino acids. CDR1 is SQVTM, CDR2 ANQGSEA, per germline. V lost 6 bases to trimming and J lost 6 bases; unmatched junction nucleotides: 7. This CDR3 reads CSVAGQGGQPQHF. The CDR3 DNA sequence: TGCAGCGTCGCTGGACAGGGAGGTCAGCCCCAGCATTTT. Based on the CDR3 plus reference TRBV29-1 and TRBJ1-5, the full variable domain is SAVISQKPSRDICQRGTSLTIQCQVDSQVTMMFWYRQQPGQSLTLIATANQGSEATYESGFVIDKFPISRPNLTFSTLTVSNMSPEDSSIYLCSVAGQGGQPQHFGDGTRLSIL.

This clonotype was seen a handful of times. The V and J genes are TRBV7-6 and TRBJ2-5, with D perhaps matching TRBD1 (6 bases). The germline CDR1 and CDR2 sequences are SGHVS and FNYEAQ. The CDR3 contains 19 residues. The ends were cut back, 5 bases at V and 2 bases at J, with 27 bases in the middle. CDR3 region: CASSRAMSGTPQSQETQYF. The CDR3 DNA sequence: TGTGCCAGCAGCCGAGCCATGTCCGGGACACCCCAATCACAAGAGACCCAGTACTTC.

This clonotype was found a few times. The CDR3 DNA sequence: TGTGCCAGCAGTTTATCGGTTAGCGGCCTATCTTACTCCTACGAGCAGTACTTC. Protein: CASSLSVSGLSYSYEQYF. The rearrangement joins TRBV27 to TRBJ2-7; maybe TRBD2 (6 bases). The CDR3 covers 18 residues. The V end was cut by 0 bases, the J end by 0 bases, with 18 bases between. Germline V gene data show CDR1 as MNHEY and CDR2 as SMNVEV (reference sequence).

This sequence joins TRBV5-1 and TRBJ1-1, with 7 bases matching TRBD1. The germline V gene has CDR1 SGHRS and CDR2 YFSETQ. V lost 4 bases to trimming and J lost 1 base; unmatched junction nucleotides: 4. The CDR3 runs to 14 residues. CDR3 sequence: CASSVDRANTEAFF. For the CDR3, the DNA is TGCGCCAGCAGCGTTGACAGGGCGAACACTGAAGCTTTCTTT.

This clonotype was counted a few times. The chain couples TRBV25-1 to TRBJ1-2, with unresolved D. The CDR3 extends over 13 amino acids. Germline lookup yields CDR1 MGHDK and CDR2 SYGVNS. Trimming shortened V by 4 bases and J by 3 bases, and 9 bases separated the two germline ends. Here the CDR3 reads CASSGWADYGYTF. CDR3 sequence (DNA): TGTGCCAGCAGTGGATGGGCAGACTATGGCTACACCTTC.

This clonotype has just a few counts. V and J are TRBV7-9 and TRBJ2-1; no firm D call. V was shortened by 5 bases and J by 3 bases, with 14 bases between the two germline ends. The CDR3 loop spans 15 amino acids. Germline lookup yields CDR1 SEHNR and CDR2 FQNEAQ (reference sequence). CDR3 sequence: CASSIPMGDYNEQFF. For the CDR3, the DNA is TGTGCCAGCAGCATCCCAATGGGCGACTACAATGAGCAGTTCTTC.

This clonotype was observed a few times. The V call is TRBV6-5, the J call TRBJ1-2, with TRBD1 matching 8 bases. The germline gives CDR1 MNHEY, CDR2 SVGAGI. The CDR3 totals 15 residues. Trimming took 2 bases from V and 5 from J; bases not matched to a gene: 7. The CDR3 reads CASSYPTTGGYGYTF. The CDR3 bases are TGTGCCAGCAGTTACCCAACAACAGGGGGTTATGGCTACACCTTC.

The chain links TRBV20-1 to TRBJ2-3; D gene ambiguous. From germline, CDR1 is DFQATT and CDR2 SNEGSKA (reference sequence). The CDR3 totals 13 residues. V lost 4 bases and J 0 bases, leaving 8 bases between the germline ends. CDR3 in amino acids: CSAIPRSTDTQYF. The CDR3 DNA is TGCAGTGCTATACCTCGTAGCACAGATACGCAGTATTTT.

There are a few counts of this clonotype. The V and J genes are TRBV5-1 and TRBJ2-1; 9 bases agree with TRBD2. The J segment lost 0 bases and the V segment lost 0 bases, leaving 7 bases of the junction unmatched. From germline, CDR1 is SGHRS and CDR2 YFSETQ. The CDR3 covers 18 residues. The CDR3 here is CASSLGLAGISSYNEQFF. Here the CDR3 DNA reads TGCGCCAGCAGCTTGGGCCTAGCGGGAATAAGCTCCTACAATGAGCAGTTCTTC.

This clonotype was detected many times. The chain combines TRBV20-1 with TRBJ2-3; D possibly corresponds to TRBD2 (6 bases). The CDR3 is made up of 16 amino acids. CDR1 and CDR2 (germline): DFQATT, SNEGSKA (reference sequence). Trimming took off 2 bases at V and 4 bases at J, with 19 bases between the two ends. CDR3 region: CSARLRPTSRADTQYF. CDR3 DNA sequence: TGCAGTGCTAGACTTCGGCCTACTAGCAGGGCAGATACGCAGTATTTT.

This clonotype has more than one count but fewer than ten. The V and J genes are TRBV20-1 and TRBJ2-7; 10 positions agree with TRBD2. Trimming removed 1 base from V and 2 bases from J; junction bases left unmatched: 2. The germline V gene has CDR1 DFQATT and CDR2 SNEGSKA (reference sequence). The CDR3 has 14 amino acids. For the CDR3, the DNA is TGCAGTGCTAGAGGGCTAGCGGGGGCCTACGAGCAGTACTTC. Amino acid sequence: CSARGLAGAYEQYF.

The gene calls are TRBV18 and TRBJ2-7, with 7 bases lining up with TRBD2. Germline V CDR1 and CDR2: KGHSH, LQKENI. CDR3 length: 19 amino acids. Unmatched junction bases numbered 18, after V lost 2 bases and J lost 2 bases. CDR3 DNA: TGTGCCAGCTCACCAGTTCGCTTTTTGGGGGAGGGCCTCCCCTACGAGCAGTACTTC. This translates into CASSPVRFLGEGLPYEQYF.

The chain has TRBV2 and TRBJ2-7; maybe TRBD1 (6 bases). The CDR3 loop spans 14 amino acids. V was shortened by 7 bases and J by 1 base, with 14 bases between the two germline ends. Germline CDR1 reads SNHLY; CDR2 reads FYNNEI. The CDR3 sequence: CASNLDRLSYEQYF. CDR3 nucleotides: TGTGCCAGCAACCTGGACAGATTGTCCTACGAGCAGTACTTC.

This clonotype was seen only a few times. The genes are TRBV7-2 and TRBJ1-1; 7 bases are a match to TRBD1. This CDR3 is built from 13 residues. V dropped 3 bases and J dropped 3; count of bases not matched to a gene: 1. Germline assignment: CDR1 SGHTA and CDR2 FQGNSA. CDR3 residues: CASSFTGDTEAFF. CDR3 DNA sequence: TGTGCCAGCAGCTTTACAGGGGACACTGAAGCTTTCTTT. Complete variable domain (other parts from reference TRBV7-2 and TRBJ1-1): GAGVSQSPSNKVTEKGKDVELRCDPISGHTALYWYRQSLGQGLEFLIYFQGNSAPDKSGLPSDRFSAERTGGSVSTLTIQRTQQEDSAVYLCASSFTGDTEAFFGQGTRLTVV.

A few counts support this clonotype. This chain joins TRBV30 and TRBJ2-2; D might be TRBD1 (6 bases). Trimming removed 3 bases at V and 6 bases at J, with 11 bases between. Germline CDR1 is GTSNPN and CDR2 is SVGIG (reference sequence). The CDR3 contains 13 residues. CDR3 sequence: CAWSPGVAGELFF. The CDR3 nucleotides read TGTGCCTGGAGCCCAGGGGTTGCCGGGGAGCTGTTTTTT.

The chain employs TRBV7-9 and TRBJ2-7, with 12 bases matching TRBD2. This CDR3 region has 16 residues. The V gene end was trimmed by 5 bases and the J gene end by 5 bases; junction bases not matched to a gene: 10. Germline V lookup: CDR1 SEHNR, CDR2 FQNEAQ (reference sequence). CDR3 sequence reads: CASSPPTSGSFDEQYF. CDR3 coding DNA: TGTGCCAGCAGCCCACCGACTAGCGGGAGTTTCGACGAGCAGTACTTC.

The rearrangement links TRBV12-3 or TRBV12-4 to TRBJ1-5, with D tentatively TRBD1 (6 bases). The length of the CDR3 is 16 residues. The V end lost 5 bases, the J end lost 5 bases, and 19 bases lay between the germline ends. The CDR3 loop is CASSPQTGNLYQPQHF. CDR3 DNA: TGTGCCAGCAGTCCTCAGACAGGCAACCTTTATCAGCCCCAGCATTTT.

The chain has TRBV6-5 and TRBJ2-7, with a tentative D call TRBD2 (6 bases). V was trimmed by 5 bases and J by 3 bases, leaving 17 bases between them. This CDR3 is built from 15 residues. Germline assignment: CDR1 MNHEY and CDR2 SVGAGI. CDR3: CASSHRGLGYYEQYF. In nucleotides, the CDR3 is TGTGCCAGCAGTCACCGGGGGTTGGGGTACTACGAGCAGTACTTC.

The chain couples TRBV10-3 to TRBJ1-1, with no clear D. V was cut by 2 bases and J by 5 bases, with 9 bases left in between. The CDR3 runs to 13 residues. Germline V gives CDR1 ENHRY, CDR2 SYGVKD. CDR3 loop: CAISEGPGTEAFF. As DNA, the CDR3 is TGTGCCATCAGTGAGGGGCCTGGAACTGAAGCTTTCTTT.